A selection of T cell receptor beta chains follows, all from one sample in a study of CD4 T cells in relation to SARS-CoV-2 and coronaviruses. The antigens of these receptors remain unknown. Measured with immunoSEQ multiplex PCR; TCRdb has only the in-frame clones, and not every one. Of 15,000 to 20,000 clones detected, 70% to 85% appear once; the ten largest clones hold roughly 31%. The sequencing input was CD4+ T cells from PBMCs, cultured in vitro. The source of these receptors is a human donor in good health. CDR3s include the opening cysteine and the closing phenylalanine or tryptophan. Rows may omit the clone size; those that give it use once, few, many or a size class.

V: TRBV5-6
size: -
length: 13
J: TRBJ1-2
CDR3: CASSLQRTYGYTF

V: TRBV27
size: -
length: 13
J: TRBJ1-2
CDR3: CATAPPGGGGYTF

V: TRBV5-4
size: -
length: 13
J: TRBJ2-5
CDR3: CASSGAVSETQYF

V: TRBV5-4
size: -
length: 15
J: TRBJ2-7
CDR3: CASSVASGGGYEQYF

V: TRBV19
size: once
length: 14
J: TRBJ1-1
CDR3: CASSKGQGISEAFF

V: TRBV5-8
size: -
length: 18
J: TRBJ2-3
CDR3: CASSFKGTSGASADTQYF

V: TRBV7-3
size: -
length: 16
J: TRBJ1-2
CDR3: CASSPFSAGEGQGYTF

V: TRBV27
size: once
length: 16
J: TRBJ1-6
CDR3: CASGREARSYNSPLHF

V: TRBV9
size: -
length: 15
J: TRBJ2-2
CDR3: CASTISGSGAGELFF

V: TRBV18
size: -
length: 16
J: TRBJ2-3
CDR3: CASSPRDRGRTDTQYF

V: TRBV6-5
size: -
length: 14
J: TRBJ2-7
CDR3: CASRGAGVSYEQYF

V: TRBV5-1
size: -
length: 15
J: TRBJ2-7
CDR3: CASRPTSGGTYEQYF

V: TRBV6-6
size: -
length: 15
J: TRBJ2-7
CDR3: CASREEGKFPYEQYF

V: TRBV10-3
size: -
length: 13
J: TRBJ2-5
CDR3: CASTRGGRETQYF

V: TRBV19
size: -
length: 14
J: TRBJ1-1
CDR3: CASSIGWAGTEAFF

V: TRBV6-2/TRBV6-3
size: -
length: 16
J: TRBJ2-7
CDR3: CASSTVGQGQPYEQYF

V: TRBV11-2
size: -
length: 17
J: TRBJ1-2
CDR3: CASSFLRQTPANYGYTF

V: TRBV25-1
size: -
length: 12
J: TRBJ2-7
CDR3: CASSQGYYEQYF

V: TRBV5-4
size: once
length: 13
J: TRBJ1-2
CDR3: CASSRTDPYGYTF

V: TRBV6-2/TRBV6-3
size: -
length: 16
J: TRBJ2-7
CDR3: CASSYPSGREGYEQYF

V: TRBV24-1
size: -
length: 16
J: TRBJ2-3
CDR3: CATSVTSLGRTDTQYF

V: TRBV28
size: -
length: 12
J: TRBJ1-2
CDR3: CASSPLNYGYTF

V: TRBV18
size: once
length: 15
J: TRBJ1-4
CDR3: CASSLRTGANEKLFF

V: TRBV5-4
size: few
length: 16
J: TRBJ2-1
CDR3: CASSPGAPGTYNEQFF

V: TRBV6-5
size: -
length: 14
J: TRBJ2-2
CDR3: CASTVQGSFGELFF

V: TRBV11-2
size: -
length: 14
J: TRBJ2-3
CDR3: CASSLPISGSEQYF

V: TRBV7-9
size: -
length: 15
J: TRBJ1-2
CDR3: CASSLSGVEVYGYTF

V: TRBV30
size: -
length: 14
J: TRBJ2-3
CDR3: CAWSRSGSTDTQYF

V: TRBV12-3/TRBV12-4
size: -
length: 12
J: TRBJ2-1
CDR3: CASSLVGNEQFF

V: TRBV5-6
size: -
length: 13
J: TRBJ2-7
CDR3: CASGRDRGSEQYF

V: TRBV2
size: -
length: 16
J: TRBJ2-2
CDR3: CASKLLAGDDTGELFF

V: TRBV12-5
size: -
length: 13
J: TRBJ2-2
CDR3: CASASGNTGELFF

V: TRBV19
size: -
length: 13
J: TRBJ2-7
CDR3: CASSSATTYEQYF

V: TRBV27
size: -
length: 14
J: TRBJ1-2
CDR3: CASKTGMVSYGYTF

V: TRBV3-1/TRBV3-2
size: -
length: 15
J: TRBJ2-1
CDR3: CASSPGTSGSDEQFF

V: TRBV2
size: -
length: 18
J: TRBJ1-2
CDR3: CASRSGYLWVQAYHGYTF

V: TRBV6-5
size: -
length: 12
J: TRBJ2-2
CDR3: CGSESNTGELFF

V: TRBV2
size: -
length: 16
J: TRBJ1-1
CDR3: CASSEAHWQGNTEAFF

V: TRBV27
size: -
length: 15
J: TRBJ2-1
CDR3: CASSLGLAGLVEQFF

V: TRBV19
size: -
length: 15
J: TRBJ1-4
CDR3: CASSIFFQGGEKLFF

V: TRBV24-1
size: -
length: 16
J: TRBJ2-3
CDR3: CATSDWGLADTDTQYF

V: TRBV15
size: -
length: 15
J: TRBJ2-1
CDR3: CATSGIAGDRNEQFF

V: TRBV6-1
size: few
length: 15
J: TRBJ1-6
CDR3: CASSESGGMNSPLHF

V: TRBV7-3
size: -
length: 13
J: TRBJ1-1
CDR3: CASSLSQNTEAFF

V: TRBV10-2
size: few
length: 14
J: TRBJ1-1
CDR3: CASSVGEGRTLSFF

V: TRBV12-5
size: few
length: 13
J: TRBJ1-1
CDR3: CASGWRGNTEAFF

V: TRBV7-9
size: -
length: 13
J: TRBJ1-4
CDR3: CASSSRQEEKLFF

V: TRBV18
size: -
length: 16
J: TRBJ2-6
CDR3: CASSPGYSPGANVLTF